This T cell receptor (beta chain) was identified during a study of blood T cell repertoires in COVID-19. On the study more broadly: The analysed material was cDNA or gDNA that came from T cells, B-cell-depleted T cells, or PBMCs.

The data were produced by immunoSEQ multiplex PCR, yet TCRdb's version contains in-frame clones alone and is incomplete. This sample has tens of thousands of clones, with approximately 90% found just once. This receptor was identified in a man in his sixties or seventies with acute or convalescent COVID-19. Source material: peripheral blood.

In DNA form, the CDR3 reads TGCGCCAGCAGCCAACAGGGGGTGGTGGGCACCATATATTTT. Residues: CASSQQGVVGTIYF. The V and J genes are TRBV5-1 and TRBJ1-3, with 8 bases aligning to TRBD1. The V segment lost 4 bases and the J segment 9 bases; nucleotides outside the gene matches: 9. This CDR3 comprises 14 residues. Per germline, CDR1 SGHRS and CDR2 YFSETQ.